The 12 T cell receptor beta chains in this list originate from one sample, sequenced in a study of shared clonotypes between healthy human individuals. Repertoires were generated with immunoSEQ multiplex PCR, while TCRdb's copy carries only in-frame clones and drops some. The data hold millions of clones, with roughly 94% observed a single time. The sample consisted of naive CD4+ T cells sorted from blood. The subset is: CD45RA+ positively selected. All receptors come from a man between 18 and 35 years old in good health.

V and J are TRBV11-1 and TRBJ2-1; 8 bases are a match to TRBD2. The CDR3 sequence is 15 residues long. V lost 1 base and J lost 9; bases outside the gene matches: 8. Germline V lookup: CDR1 SGHAT, CDR2 FQDESV (reference sequence). The CDR3 reads CASSLGLAGTGEQFF. CDR3 DNA: TGTGCCAGCAGCTTAGGTCTAGCGGGTACTGGTGAGCAGTTCTTC.

This sequence joins TRBV11-2 and TRBJ1-1; D not resolved. This CDR3 has 16 residues. Trimming shortened V by 1 base and J by 1 base, and 13 bases separated the two germline ends. Looked up from germline, CDR1 is SGHAT and CDR2 is FQNNGV. CDR3: CASSLGLGRSNTEAFF. As DNA, the CDR3 is TGTGCCAGCAGCTTAGGACTCGGCAGATCGAACACTGAAGCTTTCTTT.

The V call is TRBV2, the J call TRBJ2-2; no clear D gene. The V gene's germline CDR1 is SNHLY and CDR2 FYNNEI. The CDR3 spans 13 residues. V was shortened by 8 bases and J by 4 bases, with 11 bases between the two germline ends. Written as DNA, the CDR3 is TGTGCCAGCCAGGTAGCTCTCACCGGGGAGCTGTTTTTT. Its translation: CASQVALTGELFF.

This clone was picked up one time. CDR3 DNA: TGTGCCAGCAGTTTGATTTACGGGACCGGGGAGCTGTTTTTT. Amino acid sequence: CASSLIYGTGELFF. The chain links TRBV28 to TRBJ2-2; D gene ambiguous. Trimming cost V 3 bases and J 5 bases, with 10 bases left between them. The CDR3 loop spans 14 amino acids. The germline V gene encodes CDR1 MDHEN and CDR2 SYDVKM.

The chain links TRBV21-1 to TRBJ1-6. TRBV21-1 is a documented pseudogene. The CDR3 totals 16 residues. This CDR3 reads CASSKKAEIVNSPLHF. The CDR3 DNA reads TGTGCCAGCAGCAAAAAAGCAGAAATAGTAAATTCACCCCTCCACTTT.

The rearrangement links TRBV7-2 to TRBJ2-5; TRBD2 matches at 14 bases. From germline, CDR1 is SGHTA and CDR2 FQGNSA. The V and J ends lost 1 base and 4 bases, in that order; junction bases with no gene match: 11. The CDR3 runs 19 residues. CDR3 sequence (DNA): TGTGCCAGCAGCTTAGTTGGGGGGACTAGCGGGAGCAGGAGAGAGACCCAGTACTTC. This translates into CASSLVGGTSGSRRETQYF.

The chain couples TRBV9 to TRBJ1-1; D is ambiguous. Germline V gene lookup returns CDR1 SGDLS and CDR2 YYNGEE. The CDR3 is 13 residues long. V was trimmed by 4 bases and J by 3 bases, leaving 10 bases between them. CDR3 sequence: CASSRSLDTEAFF. CDR3 sequence (DNA): TGTGCCAGCAGCCGGAGCTTGGACACTGAAGCTTTCTTT.

The rearrangement joins TRBV7-2 to TRBJ2-5; D uncertain. The CDR3 covers 14 residues. V shed 3 bases and J shed 2 bases, with 10 bases lying between them. Looked up from germline, CDR1 is SGHTA and CDR2 is FQGNSA. The CDR3 nucleotides read TGTGCCAGCAGCTTGGCGGTCCGACAAGAGACCCAGTACTTC. Translation: CASSLAVRQETQYF.

The rearrangement joins TRBV7-2 to TRBJ1-1, with D unresolved. CDR1 is SGHTA, CDR2 FQGNSA, per germline. Trimming took off 0 bases at V and 4 bases at J, with 12 bases between the two ends. The CDR3 contains 15 residues. The CDR3 DNA is TGTGCCAGCAGCTTAGCCCCTGTAGGGTCCACTGAAGCTTTCTTT. Translation gives CASSLAPVGSTEAFF. The whole variable domain, filled in from reference TRBV7-2 and TRBJ1-1, reads GAGVSQSPSNKVTEKGKDVELRCDPISGHTALYWYRQSLGQGLEFLIYFQGNSAPDKSGLPSDRFSAERTGGSVSTLTIQRTQQEDSAVYLCASSLAPVGSTEAFFGQGTRLTVV.

V usage is TRBV10-2 and J usage is TRBJ2-1, with TRBD1 as a possible D gene (5 bases). CDR1 and CDR2 from the germline V gene are WSHSY and SAAADI. V was clipped by 9 bases and J by 0 bases, with 15 bases between them. This CDR3 is built from 15 residues. The CDR3 loop reads CASGKQDDSYNEQFF. The CDR3 DNA sequence: TGCGCCAGTGGAAAACAGGATGACTCCTACAATGAGCAGTTCTTC.

This sequence joins TRBV6-5 and TRBJ1-2, with D tentatively TRBD1 (5 bases). The CDR3 has 15 amino acids. CDR1 MNHEY and CDR2 SVGAGI come from the germline V gene. V gave up 4 bases and J gave up 5 bases, with 17 bases separating them. DNA of the CDR3: TGTGCCAGCAGTTCCCCCAGCGGGGGTAGGTATGGCTACACCTTC. This translates into CASSSPSGGRYGYTF.

The genes are TRBV10-2 and TRBJ2-3, with 9 bases identical to TRBD2. The V gene end was trimmed by 6 bases and the J gene end by 0 bases; junction bases not matched to a gene: 4. This CDR3 region has 15 residues. Germline lookup yields CDR1 WSHSY and CDR2 SAAADI. The CDR3 spells CASSQGTSSTDTQYF. The CDR3 region has the DNA TGCGCCAGCAGCCAGGGGACTAGCAGCACAGATACGCAGTATTTT.